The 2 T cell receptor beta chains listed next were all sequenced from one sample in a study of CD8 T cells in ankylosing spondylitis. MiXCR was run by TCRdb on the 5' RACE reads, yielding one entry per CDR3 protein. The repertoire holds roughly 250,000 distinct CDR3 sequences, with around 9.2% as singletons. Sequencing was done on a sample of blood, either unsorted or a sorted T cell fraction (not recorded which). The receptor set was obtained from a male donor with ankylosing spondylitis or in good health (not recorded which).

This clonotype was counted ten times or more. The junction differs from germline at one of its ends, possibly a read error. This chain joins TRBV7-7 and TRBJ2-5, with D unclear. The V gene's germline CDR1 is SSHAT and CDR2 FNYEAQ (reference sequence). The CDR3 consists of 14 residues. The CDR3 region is CASSLDGFQETQYF. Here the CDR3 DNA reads TGTGCTAGCAGCCTGGACGGATTCCAAGAGACCCAGTACTTC. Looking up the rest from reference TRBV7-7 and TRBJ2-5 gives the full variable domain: GAGVSQSPRYKVTKRGQDVTLRCDPISSHATLYWYQQALGQGPEFLTYFNYEAQPDKSGLPSDRFSAERPEGSISTLTIQRTEQRDSAMYRCASSLDGFQETQYFGPGTRLLVL.

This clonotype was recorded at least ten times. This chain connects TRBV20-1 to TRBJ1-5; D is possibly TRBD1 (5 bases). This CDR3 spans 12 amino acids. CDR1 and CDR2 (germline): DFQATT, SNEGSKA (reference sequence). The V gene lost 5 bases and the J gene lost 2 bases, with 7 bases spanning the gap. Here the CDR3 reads CSAGRGNQPQHF. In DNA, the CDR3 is TGCAGTGCTGGCAGGGGCAATCAGCCCCAGCATTTT.